This TCR beta chain was obtained from a study of T cells in Graves' hyperthyroidism and ophthalmopathy (dated by TCRdb to between 2018 and 2021). At the level of the whole study: To identify distinguishing TCR V-J signatures, a discovery cohort of about a hundred patients was used, comprising 43 with Graves' ophthalmopathy and approximately 58 with stable Graves' hyperthyroidism. Thyroid tissue and blood T-cell repertoires from over 5 Graves' hyperthyroidism patients were also compared in the study. After sampling, hyperthyroidism patients received methimazole starting at 30 mg daily, and ophthalmopathy patients received high-dose intravenous methylprednisolone. The 90 or so discovery patients were randomly split 7:3 into training and test sets. Prospective prediction of ophthalmopathy was tested in an independent validation cohort consisting of 18 to 20 hyperthyroidism patients and some 16 patients who later progressed to ophthalmopathy. TCR Vbeta CDR3 sequencing of 135 peripheral blood samples (roughly 41 ophthalmopathy, about 75 hyperthyroidism and around 17 progressor patients) is reported in the paper. What the authors observed across the whole study: Sample size was not statistically predetermined, and blinding of investigators to group allocation was not performed. Most expanded thyroid clonotypes (frequency above 0.001) were also found in blood, which suggests that blood repertoires may mirror thyroid immune responses. In validation, the model predicted progression to ophthalmopathy with over 65% sensitivity and 72% to 75% specificity, a median of 6.5 months before onset. Ophthalmopathy was separated from stable hyperthyroidism by a 13 V-J signature model, with roughly 88% sensitivity and about 81% specificity obtained in cross-validation and 80%/75% obtained in testing.

This clonotype was seen repeatedly, ten times or more. Its binding antigen is unknown. No clone much larger than this one lies a single base away; base qualities are absent. The TCR beta CDR3 regions were amplified from RNA transcripts. A first-round RT-PCR of the TCR CDR3 used the HTBI primer set with the Qiagen OneStep RT-PCR kit. The libraries were constructed in a second round of multiplex PCR and then size-selected and purified. Sequencing of the libraries was done on an Illumina HiSeq2000 using paired-end 100 bp reads. On the authors' methods: SOAPnuke was used to process the raw data, throwing out any read that contained adapters or uncalled bases, had a mean Phred below 15, or lacked an exact constant-primer or identifier match. COPE v1.2.5 was used to merge the high-quality paired reads, and each unique nucleotide sequence was defined as a clonotype. Clonotypes were aligned to IMGT TRBV, TRBD and TRBJ reference segments using MiTCR v1.1. Only V-J combinations with frequency above 0.0001, covering approximately 99% of repertoires, were analysed. A TCS score was defined as the ratio between F50 (clonal expansion) and ExV (chaos), using BLOSUM62-based TCRdist between CDR3 peptides within each V-J. Welch's t-statistics and random forest reduced 514 V-J features to fewer than 15, which were used in a naive Bayes classifier (R e1071). The Morisita-Horn index was used to measure how similar the thyroid and blood repertoires were. The public reads were reanalyzed by TCRdb: fastp trimming at Q25, MiXCR alignment, in-frame beta chains only. Entries are consolidated by CDR3 protein sequence, retaining the most common genes and DNA. V and J calls and clone size were set by TCRdb, not the authors. For this sample the table gives 610,000 or so distinct CDR3 sequences, of which roughly 46% were detected only once. The ten largest clones represent around 7.7% of the sample.

Sequences MDHEN (CDR1) and SYDVKM (CDR2) are obtained from the germline V gene. Trimming at the junction amounts to 6 bases on V and 6 bases on J, and the germline ends lie 12 bases apart. From cysteine to phenylalanine, the CDR3 is 12 amino acids long. Just the 36-base CDR3 DNA is kept, in frame starting at base 1. Stable Graves' hyperthyroidism was defined as no progression to ophthalmopathy during 18 months of follow-up. Hyperthyroidism patients were newly diagnosed, had a disease duration of under 2 months, and were aged 18 to 65 years. The study excluded patients with uncontrolled infections, other autoimmune diseases, pregnancy or lactation. Clinical symptoms, serum thyroxine and TRAb, thyroid ultrasound, and orbital computed tomography formed the basis for the diagnoses. Total RNA was extracted with Trizol reagent, and quality was checked on an Agilent 2100 Bioanalyzer.

This TCR was recovered from a woman between 18 and 29 years old with Graves' hyperthyroidism. Recombination connected TRBV28 to TRBJ2-7; a confident D gene designation cannot be given. The source material was peripheral blood or thyroid tissue (not recorded which). The CDR3 in this case is CASSARDLEQYF. The DNA sequence follows: TGTGCCAGCAGCGCCCGAGACCTCGAGCAGTACTTC.